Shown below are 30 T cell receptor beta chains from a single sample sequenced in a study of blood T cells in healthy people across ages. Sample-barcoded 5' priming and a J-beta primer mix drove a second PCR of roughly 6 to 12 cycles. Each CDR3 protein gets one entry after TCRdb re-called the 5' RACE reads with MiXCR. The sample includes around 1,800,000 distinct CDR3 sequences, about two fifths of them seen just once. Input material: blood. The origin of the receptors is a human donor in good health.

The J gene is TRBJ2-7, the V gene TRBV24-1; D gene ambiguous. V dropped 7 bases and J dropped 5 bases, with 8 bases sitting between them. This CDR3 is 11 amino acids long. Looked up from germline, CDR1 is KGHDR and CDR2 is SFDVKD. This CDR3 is CATSKIHEQYF. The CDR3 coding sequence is TGTGCCACCAGCAAGATACACGAGCAGTACTTC.

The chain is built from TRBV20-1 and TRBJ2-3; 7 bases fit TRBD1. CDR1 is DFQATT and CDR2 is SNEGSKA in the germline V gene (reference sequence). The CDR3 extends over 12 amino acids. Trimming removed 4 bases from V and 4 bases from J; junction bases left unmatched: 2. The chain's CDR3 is CSAKGAADTQYF. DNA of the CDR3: TGCAGTGCTAAGGGGGCCGCAGATACGCAGTATTTT.

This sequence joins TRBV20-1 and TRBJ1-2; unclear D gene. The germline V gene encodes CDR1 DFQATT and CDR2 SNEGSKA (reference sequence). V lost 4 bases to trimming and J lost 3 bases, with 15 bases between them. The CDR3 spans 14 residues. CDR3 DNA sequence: TGCAGTGCTAATCTGTGGGGAGAGTACTATGGCTACACCTTC. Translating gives CSANLWGEYYGYTF.

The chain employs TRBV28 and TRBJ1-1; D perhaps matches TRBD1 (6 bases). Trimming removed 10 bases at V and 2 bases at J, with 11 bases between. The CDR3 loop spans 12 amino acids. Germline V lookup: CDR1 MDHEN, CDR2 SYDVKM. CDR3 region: CATATGNTEAFF. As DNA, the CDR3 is TGTGCCACCGCGACAGGCAACACTGAAGCTTTCTTT.

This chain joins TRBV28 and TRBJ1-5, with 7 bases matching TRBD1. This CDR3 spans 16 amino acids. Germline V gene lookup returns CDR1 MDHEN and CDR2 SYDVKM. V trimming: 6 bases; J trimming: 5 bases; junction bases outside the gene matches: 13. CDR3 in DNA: TGTGCCAGCAGCGCCAGGGGGGAGGGGGCTTATCAGCCCCAGCATTTT. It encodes CASSARGEGAYQPQHF.

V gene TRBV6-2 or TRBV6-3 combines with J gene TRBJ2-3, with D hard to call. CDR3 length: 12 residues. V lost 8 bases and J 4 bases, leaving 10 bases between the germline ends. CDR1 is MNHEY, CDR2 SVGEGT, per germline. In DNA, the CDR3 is TGTGCCAGCGCAACGGTGGCAGATACGCAGTATTTT. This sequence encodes CASATVADTQYF.

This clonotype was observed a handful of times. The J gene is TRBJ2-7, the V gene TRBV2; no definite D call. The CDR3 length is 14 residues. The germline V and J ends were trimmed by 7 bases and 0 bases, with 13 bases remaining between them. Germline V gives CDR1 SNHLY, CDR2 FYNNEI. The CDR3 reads CASTTGSYSYEQYF. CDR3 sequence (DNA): TGTGCCAGCACCACCGGCAGCTACTCCTACGAGCAGTACTTC. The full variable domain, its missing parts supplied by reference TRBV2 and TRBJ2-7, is EPEVTQTPSHQVTQMGQEVILRCVPISNHLYFYWYRQILGQKVEFLVSFYNNEISEKSEIFDDQFSVERPDGSNFTLKIRSTKLEDSAMYFCASTTGSYSYEQYFGPGTRLTVT.

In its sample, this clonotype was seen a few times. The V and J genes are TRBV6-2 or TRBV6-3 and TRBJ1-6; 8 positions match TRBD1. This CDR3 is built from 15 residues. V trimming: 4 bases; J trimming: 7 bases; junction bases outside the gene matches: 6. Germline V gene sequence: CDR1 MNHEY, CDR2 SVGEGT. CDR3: CASSLLDRVNSPLHF. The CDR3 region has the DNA TGTGCCAGCAGTTTATTGGACAGGGTGAATTCACCCCTCCACTTT.

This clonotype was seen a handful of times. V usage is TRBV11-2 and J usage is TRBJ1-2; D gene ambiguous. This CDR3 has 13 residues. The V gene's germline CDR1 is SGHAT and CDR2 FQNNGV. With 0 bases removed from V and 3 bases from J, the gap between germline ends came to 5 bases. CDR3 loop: CASSLDLDYGYTF. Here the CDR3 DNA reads TGTGCCAGCAGCTTAGACCTCGACTATGGCTACACCTTC. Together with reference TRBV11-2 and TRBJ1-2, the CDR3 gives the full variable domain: EAGVAQSPRYKIIEKRQSVAFWCNPISGHATLYWYQQILGQGPKLLIQFQNNGVVDDSQLPKDRFSAERLKGVDSTLKIQPAKLEDSAVYLCASSLDLDYGYTFGSGTRLTVV.

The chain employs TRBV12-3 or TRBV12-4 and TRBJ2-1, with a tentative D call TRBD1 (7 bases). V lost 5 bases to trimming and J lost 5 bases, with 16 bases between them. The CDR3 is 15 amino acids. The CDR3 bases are TGTGCCAGCAGTCCCCAGGGGGGCATAAACAATGAGCAGTTCTTC. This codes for CASSPQGGINNEQFF.

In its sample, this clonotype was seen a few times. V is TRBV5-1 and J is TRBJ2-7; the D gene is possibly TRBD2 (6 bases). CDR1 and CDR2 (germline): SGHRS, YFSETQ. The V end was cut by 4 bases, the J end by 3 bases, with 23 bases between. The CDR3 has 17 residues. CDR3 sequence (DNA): TGCGCCAGCAGCAAGAAGCGGGCCAAACAACCTATCTACGAGCAGTACTTC. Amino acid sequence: CASSKKRAKQPIYEQYF.

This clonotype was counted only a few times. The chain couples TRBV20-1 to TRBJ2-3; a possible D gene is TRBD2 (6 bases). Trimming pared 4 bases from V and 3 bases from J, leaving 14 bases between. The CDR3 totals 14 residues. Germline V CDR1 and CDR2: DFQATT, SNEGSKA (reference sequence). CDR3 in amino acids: CSATGTSFTDTQYF. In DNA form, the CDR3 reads TGCAGTGCTACCGGGACTTCCTTTACAGATACGCAGTATTTT.

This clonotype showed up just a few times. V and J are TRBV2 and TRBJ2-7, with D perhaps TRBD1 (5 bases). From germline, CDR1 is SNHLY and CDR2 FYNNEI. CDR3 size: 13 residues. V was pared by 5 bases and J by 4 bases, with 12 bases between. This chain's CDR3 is CASSRAGKYEQYF. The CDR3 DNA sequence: TGTGCCAGCAGTAGGGCAGGGAAATACGAGCAGTACTTC.

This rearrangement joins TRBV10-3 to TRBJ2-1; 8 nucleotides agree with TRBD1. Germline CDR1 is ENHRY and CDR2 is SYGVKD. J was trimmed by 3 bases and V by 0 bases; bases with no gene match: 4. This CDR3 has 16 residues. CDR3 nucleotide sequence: TGTGCCATCAGTGAGTCCAAAGACAGGGGCTACAATGAGCAGTTCTTC. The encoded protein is CAISESKDRGYNEQFF.

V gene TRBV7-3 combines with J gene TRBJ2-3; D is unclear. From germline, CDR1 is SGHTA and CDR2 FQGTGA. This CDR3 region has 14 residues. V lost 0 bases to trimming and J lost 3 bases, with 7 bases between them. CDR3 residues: CASSLTPATDTQYF. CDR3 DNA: TGTGCCAGCAGCTTAACCCCCGCAACAGATACGCAGTATTTT.

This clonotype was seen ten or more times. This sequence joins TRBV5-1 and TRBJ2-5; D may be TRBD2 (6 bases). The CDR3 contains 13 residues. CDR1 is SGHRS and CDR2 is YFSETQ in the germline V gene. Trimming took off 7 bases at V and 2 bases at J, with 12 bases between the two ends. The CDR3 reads CASGREVQETQYF. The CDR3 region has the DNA TGCGCCAGCGGCAGGGAGGTACAAGAGACCCAGTACTTC.

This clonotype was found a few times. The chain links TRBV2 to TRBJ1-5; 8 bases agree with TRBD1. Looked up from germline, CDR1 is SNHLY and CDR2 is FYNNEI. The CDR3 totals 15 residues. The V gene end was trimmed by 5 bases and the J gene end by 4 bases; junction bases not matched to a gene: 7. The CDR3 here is CASSFQGARNQPQHF. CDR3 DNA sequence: TGTGCCAGCAGTTTTCAGGGGGCGCGGAATCAGCCCCAGCATTTT.

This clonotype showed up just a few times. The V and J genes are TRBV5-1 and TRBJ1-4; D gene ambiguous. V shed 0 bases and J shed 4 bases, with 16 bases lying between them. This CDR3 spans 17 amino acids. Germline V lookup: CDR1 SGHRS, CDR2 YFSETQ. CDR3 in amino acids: CASSLALSTRNNEKLFF. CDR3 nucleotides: TGCGCCAGCAGCTTGGCCCTTTCAACACGGAATAATGAAAAACTGTTTTTT.

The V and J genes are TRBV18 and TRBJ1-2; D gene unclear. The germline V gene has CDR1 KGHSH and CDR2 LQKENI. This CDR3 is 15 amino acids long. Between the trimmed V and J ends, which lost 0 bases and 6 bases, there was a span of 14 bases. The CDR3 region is CASSPPSGRGNGYTF. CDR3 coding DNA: TGTGCCAGCTCACCACCGTCAGGAAGAGGGAATGGCTACACCTTC.

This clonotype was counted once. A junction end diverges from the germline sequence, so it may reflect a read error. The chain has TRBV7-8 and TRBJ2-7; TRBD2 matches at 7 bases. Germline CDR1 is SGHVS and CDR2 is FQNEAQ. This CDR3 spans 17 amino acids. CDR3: CAGSLGPLALGTYEQYF. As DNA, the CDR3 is TGTGCCGGCAGCTTAGGTCCACTAGCGTTGGGCACCTACGAGCAGTACTTC. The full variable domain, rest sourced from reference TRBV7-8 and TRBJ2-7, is GAGVSQSPRYKVAKRGQDVALRCDPISGHVSLFWYQQALGQGPEFLTYFQNEAQLDKSGLPSDRFFAERPEGSVSTLKIQRTQQEDSAVYLCAGSLGPLALGTYEQYFGPGTRLTVT.

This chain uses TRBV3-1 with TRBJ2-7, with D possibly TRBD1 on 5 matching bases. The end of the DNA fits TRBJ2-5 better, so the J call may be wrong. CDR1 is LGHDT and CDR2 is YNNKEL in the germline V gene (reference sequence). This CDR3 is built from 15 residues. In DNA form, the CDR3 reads TGTGCCAGCAGCCAAGAAATTCAGGGTTCGGAGACCCAGTACTTC. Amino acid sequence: CASSQEIQGSETQYF.

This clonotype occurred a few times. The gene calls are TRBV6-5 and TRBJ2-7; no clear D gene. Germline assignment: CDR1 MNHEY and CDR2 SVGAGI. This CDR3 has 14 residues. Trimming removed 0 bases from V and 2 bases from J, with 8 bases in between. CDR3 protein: CASSYSRSAYEQYF. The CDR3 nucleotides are TGTGCCAGCAGTTACTCAAGGTCGGCCTACGAGCAGTACTTC.

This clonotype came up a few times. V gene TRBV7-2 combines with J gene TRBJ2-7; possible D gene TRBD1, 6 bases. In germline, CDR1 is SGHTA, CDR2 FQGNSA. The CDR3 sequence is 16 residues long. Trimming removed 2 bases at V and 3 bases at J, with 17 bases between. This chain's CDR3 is CASSLSSRSGDYEQYF. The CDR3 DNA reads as TGTGCCAGCAGCTTATCCTCCAGGTCAGGGGACTACGAGCAGTACTTC.

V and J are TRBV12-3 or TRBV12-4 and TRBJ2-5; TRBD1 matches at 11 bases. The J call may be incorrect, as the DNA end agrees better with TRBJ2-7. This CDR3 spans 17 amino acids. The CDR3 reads CASSLFSNRDRGYEQYF. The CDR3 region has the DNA TGTGCCAGCAGTTTGTTTTCAAACCGGGACAGGGGGTACGAGCAGTACTTC.

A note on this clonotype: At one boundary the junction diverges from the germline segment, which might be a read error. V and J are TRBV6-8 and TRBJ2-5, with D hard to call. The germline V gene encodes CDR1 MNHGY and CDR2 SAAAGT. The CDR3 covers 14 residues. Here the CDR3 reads CAGSPDMRQETQYF. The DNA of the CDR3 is TGTGCCGGCAGCCCTGACATGAGACAAGAGACCCAGTACTTC.

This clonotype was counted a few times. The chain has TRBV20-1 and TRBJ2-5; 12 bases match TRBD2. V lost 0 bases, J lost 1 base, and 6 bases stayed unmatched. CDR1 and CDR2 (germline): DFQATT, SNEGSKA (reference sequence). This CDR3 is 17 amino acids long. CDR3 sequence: CSAREALAGGFQETQYF. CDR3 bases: TGCAGTGCTAGAGAAGCACTAGCGGGGGGATTCCAAGAGACCCAGTACTTC.

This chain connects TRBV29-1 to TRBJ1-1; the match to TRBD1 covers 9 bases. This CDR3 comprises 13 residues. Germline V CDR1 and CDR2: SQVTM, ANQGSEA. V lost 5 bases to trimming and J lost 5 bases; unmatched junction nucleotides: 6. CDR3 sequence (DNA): TGCAGCGTTACTAGACAGGGGGGTACTGAAGCTTTCTTT. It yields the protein CSVTRQGGTEAFF.

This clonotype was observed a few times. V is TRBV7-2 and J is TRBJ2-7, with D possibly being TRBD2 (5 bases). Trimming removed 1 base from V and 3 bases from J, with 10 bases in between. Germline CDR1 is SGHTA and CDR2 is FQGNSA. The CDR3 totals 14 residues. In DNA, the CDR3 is TGTGCCAGCAGCTTAGTTACGGGGAACTACGAGCAGTACTTC. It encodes CASSLVTGNYEQYF.

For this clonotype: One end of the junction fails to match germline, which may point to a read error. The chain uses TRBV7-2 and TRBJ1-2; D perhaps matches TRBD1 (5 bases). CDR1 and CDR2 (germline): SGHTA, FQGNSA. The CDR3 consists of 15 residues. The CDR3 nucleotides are TGTGCCAGCAGCCACGGGACCCGGAGAGGCTATGGCCACACCTTC. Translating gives CASSHGTRRGYGHTF.

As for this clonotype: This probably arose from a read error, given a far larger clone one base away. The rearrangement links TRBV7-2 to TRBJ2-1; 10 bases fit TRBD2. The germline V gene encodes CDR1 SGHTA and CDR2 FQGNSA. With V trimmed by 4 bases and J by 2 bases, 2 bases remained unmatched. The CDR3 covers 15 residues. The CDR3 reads CASSSAGGTYNEQFF. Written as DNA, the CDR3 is TGTGCCAGCAGCTCAGCGGGGGGGACCTACAATGAGCAGTTCTTC. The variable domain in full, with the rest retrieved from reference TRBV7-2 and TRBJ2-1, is GAGVSQSPSNKVTEKGKDVELRCDPISGHTALYWYRQSLGQGLEFLIYFQGNSAPDKSGLPSDRFSAERTGGSVSTLTIQRTQQEDSAVYLCASSSAGGTYNEQFFGPGTRLTVL.